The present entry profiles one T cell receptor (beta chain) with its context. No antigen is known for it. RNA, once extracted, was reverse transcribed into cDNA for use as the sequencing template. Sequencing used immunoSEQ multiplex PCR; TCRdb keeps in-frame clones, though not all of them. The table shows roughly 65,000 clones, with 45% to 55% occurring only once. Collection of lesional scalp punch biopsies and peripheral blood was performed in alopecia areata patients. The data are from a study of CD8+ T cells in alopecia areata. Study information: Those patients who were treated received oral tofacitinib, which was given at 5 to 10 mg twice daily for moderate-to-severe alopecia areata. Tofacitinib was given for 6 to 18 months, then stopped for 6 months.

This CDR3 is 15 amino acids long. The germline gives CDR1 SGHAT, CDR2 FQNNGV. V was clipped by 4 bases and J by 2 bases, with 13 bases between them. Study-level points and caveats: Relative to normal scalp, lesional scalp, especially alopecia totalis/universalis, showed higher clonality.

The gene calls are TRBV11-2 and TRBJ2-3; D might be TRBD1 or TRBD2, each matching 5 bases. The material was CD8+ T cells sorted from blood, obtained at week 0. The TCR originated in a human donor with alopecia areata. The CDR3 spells CASSSWTGATDTQYF. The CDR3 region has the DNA TGTGCCAGCAGCTCTTGGACCGGGGCCACAGATACGCAGTATTTT.